The 9 T cell receptor beta chains in this list originate from one sample, sequenced in a study of shared clonotypes between healthy human individuals. Data came from immunoSEQ multiplex PCR; TCRdb stores just in-frame clones and leaves some out. The sample shows under 850,000 clones, approximately 77% of them seen only once. The source material was memory CD4+ T cells sorted from blood. Subset described: CD45RA-negative fraction. The receptors come from a woman aged 30 to 39 in good health.

The CDR3 nucleotides are TGTGCCAGCAGCCAAGATTTGGGACTCCCCACCGGGGAGCTGTTTTTT. Translation gives CASSQDLGLPTGELFF. The chain links TRBV14 to TRBJ2-2, with TRBD2 as a possible D gene (6 bases). Deletions cut 0 bases from V and 4 bases from J, with 12 bases between. The CDR3 length is 16 residues. Germline loops: CDR1 SGHDN, CDR2 FVKESK.

The chain is built from TRBV4-1 and TRBJ2-1; D ambiguous. Germline V CDR1 and CDR2: MGHRA, YSYEKL. Trimming removed 3 bases from V and 2 bases from J, with 5 bases in between. The CDR3 spans 13 residues. The CDR3 DNA reads TGCGCCAGCAGCCAGGCTACCTACAATGAGCAGTTCTTC. Translation: CASSQATYNEQFF.

V is TRBV11-3 and J is TRBJ1-2; no reliable D call. In germline, CDR1 is SGHNT, CDR2 YENEEA. Trimming shortened V by 5 bases and J by 4 bases, and 20 bases separated the two germline ends. The CDR3 runs 16 residues. CDR3 nucleotide sequence: TGTGCCAGCAGCCGTCTGCATCTCGGAAAGACCTATGGCTACACCTTC. This translates into CASSRLHLGKTYGYTF.

The chain joins TRBV21-1 to TRBJ2-1; TRBD2 is the table's D call, not checked against the DNA. TRBV21-1 is a pseudogene segment. CDR3 size: 13 residues. CDR3 amino acids: CASSSQKSDEQFF. The CDR3 bases are TGTGCCAGCAGCAGTCAGAAGAGCGATGAGCAGTTCTTC.

This clone was recorded at least ten times. This chain links TRBV21-1 with TRBJ2-3; no DNA check was done on the table's D call, TRBD1. TRBV21-1 is given as a pseudogene. The CDR3 is 14 amino acids. The CDR3 DNA reads TGTGCCAGCAGCAACTACCGGGACACGGATACGCAGTATTTT. This encodes CASSNYRDTDTQYF.

This clone came up many times. The chain employs TRBV11-2 and TRBJ2-2, with 12 bases identical to TRBD2. Germline V gives CDR1 SGHAT, CDR2 FQNNGV. There are 15 residues in the CDR3. V shed 3 bases and J 6 bases; nucleotides not matched to a gene: 2. CDR3 DNA sequence: TGTGCCAGCAGCTTGACTAGCGGGAGCTCCGGGGAGCTGTTTTTT. It encodes CASSLTSGSSGELFF.

By share, this clone counts as medium-sized. The gene calls are TRBV2 and TRBJ1-5; unclear D gene. V was trimmed by 3 bases and J by 14 bases, leaving 17 bases between them. The CDR3 totals 13 residues. Germline V gene data show CDR1 as SNHLY and CDR2 as FYNNEI. CDR3 nucleotides: TGTGCCAGCAGTGACGCGGTAGGGCTTGGTAAGCATTTT. This gives the protein CASSDAVGLGKHF.

This sequence joins TRBV5-1 and TRBJ2-2; D is uncertain. Deletions cut 2 bases from V and 4 bases from J, with 6 bases between. In germline, CDR1 is SGHRS, CDR2 YFSETQ. CDR3 length: 13 residues. CDR3 DNA sequence: TGCGCCAGCAGCTTTGTCAGCACCGGGGAGCTGTTTTTT. Its protein product is CASSFVSTGELFF. Complete variable domain (other parts from reference TRBV5-1 and TRBJ2-2): KAGVTQTPRYLIKTRGQQVTLSCSPISGHRSVSWYQQTPGQGLQFLFEYFSETQRNKGNFPGRFSGRQFSNSRSEMNVSTLELGDSALYLCASSFVSTGELFFGEGSRLTVL.

The chain joins TRBV5-5 to TRBJ2-7, with TRBD1 as a possible D gene (5 bases). Trimming took off 1 base at V and 3 bases at J, with 29 bases between the two ends. The CDR3 covers 20 residues. The germline V gene encodes CDR1 SGHKS and CDR2 YYEKEE (reference sequence). CDR3 residues: CASSLRSGQLDSNSLYEQYF. CDR3 sequence (DNA): TGTGCCAGCAGCTTGCGATCAGGACAACTCGACTCTAATTCTCTCTACGAGCAGTACTTC.